The 16 T cell receptor beta chains below were found in one sample sequenced in a study of cytomegalovirus exposure and HLA in healthy donors. Use of 60 Vbeta and 13 Jbeta primers characterized the PCR. Some clones are missing from TCRdb's copy, which holds only in-frame ones; the method was immunoSEQ multiplex PCR. The table records 130,000 or so clones, over 70% of them present only once. The sequencing input was PBMCs. These receptors were taken from a woman aged 18-29 years in good health and CMV-seronegative.

This chain uses TRBV18 with TRBJ1-4; TRBD1 might be the D (6 bases). This CDR3 comprises 15 residues. Germline CDR1 is KGHSH and CDR2 is LQKENI. Trimming pared 5 bases from V and 6 bases from J, leaving 16 bases between. The CDR3: CASSLSTGYYEKLFF. In DNA, the CDR3 is TGTGCCAGCTCATTATCCACAGGGTACTATGAAAAACTGTTTTTT.

The genes are TRBV6-1 and TRBJ2-7; 7 bases are a match to TRBD1. V was clipped by 6 bases and J by 5 bases; unmatched bases: 7. The length of the CDR3 is 13 residues. Germline values: CDR1 MNHNS, CDR2 SASEGT. Written as DNA, the CDR3 is TGTGCCAGCAGGGACACAGGGGCCCACGAGCAGTACTTC. This encodes CASRDTGAHEQYF.

This chain connects TRBV5-1 to TRBJ2-5; D might be TRBD1 (5 bases). The V gene lost 5 bases and the J gene lost 9 bases, with 11 bases spanning the gap. Looked up from germline, CDR1 is SGHRS and CDR2 is YFSETQ. The CDR3 consists of 11 residues. CDR3 in amino acids: CASSEAGPQYF. The CDR3 nucleotides are TGCGCCAGCAGTGAGGCAGGGCCCCAGTACTTC.

This clone turned up a few times. The gene calls are TRBV10-2 and TRBJ1-4; tentatively, D is TRBD1 (5 bases). Trimming shortened V by 5 bases and J by 5 bases, and 15 bases separated the two germline ends. From germline, CDR1 is WSHSY and CDR2 SAAADI. The CDR3 contains 15 residues. Written as DNA, the CDR3 is TGCGCCAGCAGTCTCACAGGTTCCCAAAATGAAAAACTGTTTTTT. This codes for CASSLTGSQNEKLFF.

This clone came up a few times. The chain couples TRBV19 to TRBJ1-2, with D tentatively TRBD1 (6 bases). The CDR3 has 13 residues. Trimming cost V 6 bases and J 3 bases, with 11 bases left between them. The V gene's germline CDR1 is LNHDA and CDR2 SQIVND (reference sequence). The CDR3 loop reads CASSPTGHYGYTF. The CDR3 DNA follows: TGTGCCAGTAGCCCGACAGGTCACTATGGCTACACCTTC.

V gene TRBV29-1 combines with J gene TRBJ2-3; 10 nucleotides agree with TRBD1. The CDR3 totals 13 residues. V trimming: 6 bases; J trimming: 5 bases; junction bases outside the gene matches: 5. Germline loops: CDR1 SQVTM, CDR2 ANQGSEA. The DNA for the CDR3 is TGCAGCGTCGGGACAGGGGCCAAAGATACGCAGTATTTT. Translation: CSVGTGAKDTQYF.

The J gene is TRBJ2-2, the V gene TRBV7-9; D not resolved. Trimming shortened V by 6 bases and J by 4 bases, and 27 bases separated the two germline ends. Germline-derived CDR1 and CDR2 are SEHNR and FQNEAQ (reference sequence). The CDR3 contains 19 residues. CDR3 amino acids: CASSNPLKGNPGFTGELFF. The CDR3, as DNA: TGTGCCAGCAGTAACCCACTCAAAGGCAACCCCGGGTTCACCGGGGAGCTGTTTTTT. Looking up the rest from reference TRBV7-9 and TRBJ2-2 gives the full variable domain: DTGVSQNPRHKITKRGQNVTFRCDPISEHNRLYWYRQTLGQGPEFLTYFQNEAQLEKSRLLSDRFSAERPKGSFSTLEIQRTEQGDSAMYLCASSNPLKGNPGFTGELFFGEGSRLTVL.

The chain recombines TRBV6-5 with TRBJ1-3; 9 bases align to TRBD1. This CDR3 spans 15 amino acids. CDR1 and CDR2 (germline): MNHEY, SVGAGI. The ends lost 4 bases at V and 2 bases at J; junction bases unmatched: 3. CDR3 nucleotides: TGTGCCAGCAGTTGGGGGACAGGGACTGGAAACACCATATATTTT. This encodes CASSWGTGTGNTIYF.

This clone was detected only a few times. The chain couples TRBV6-5 to TRBJ2-7, with TRBD2 matching 9 bases. The CDR3 runs to 15 residues. CDR1 and CDR2 (germline): MNHEY, SVGAGI. With 2 bases clipped from V and 1 base from J, the junction kept 3 bases outside the gene matches. CDR3 sequence: CASSYRLAGSYEQYF. For the CDR3, the DNA is TGTGCCAGCAGTTACCGCCTAGCGGGGTCCTACGAGCAGTACTTC.

This chain connects TRBV9 to TRBJ1-1; TRBD1 is a possible D gene (5 bases). Germline assignment: CDR1 SGDLS and CDR2 YYNGEE. The ends were cut back, 0 bases at V and 5 bases at J, with 14 bases in the middle. CDR3 length equals 15 residues. The CDR3 bases are TGTGCCAGCAGCGTAGTGTCCAGGGAGGTGACTGAAGCTTTCTTT. Translated, it gives CASSVVSREVTEAFF.

About this clone itself: At one boundary the junction diverges from the germline segment, which might be a read error. The chain uses TRBV6-1 and TRBJ1-3; D is unclear. This CDR3 is built from 14 residues. Germline V CDR1 and CDR2: MNHNS, SASEGT. CDR3 region: CANSERGRGNTIYF. The CDR3 nucleotides read TGTGCCAACAGTGAACGTGGGAGGGGAAACACCATATATTTT.

The chain joins TRBV13 to TRBJ2-7; the match to TRBD1 covers 7 bases. Trimming removed 4 bases from V and 2 bases from J; junction bases left unmatched: 2. Germline-derived CDR1 and CDR2 are PRHDT and FYEKMQ (reference sequence). This CDR3 region has 13 residues. CDR3: CASSSDRTYEQYF. The DNA for the CDR3 is TGTGCCAGCAGCTCGGACAGGACCTACGAGCAGTACTTC.

This clone was seen just once. The chain has TRBV11-3 and TRBJ2-5; a possible D gene is TRBD1 (5 bases). Germline V gene data show CDR1 as SGHNT and CDR2 as YENEEA. There are 15 residues in the CDR3. The V end lost 5 bases, the J end lost 4 bases, and 17 bases lay between the germline ends. CDR3 nucleotide sequence: TGTGCCAGCAGCCTCCGGTCGGCAGGGCTAGAGACCCAGTACTTC. Encoded protein: CASSLRSAGLETQYF.

On this clone: This specimen includes other DNA sequences encoding the same CDR3. J is TRBJ2-7 and V is TRBV6-5; a possible D gene is TRBD1 (5 bases). Trimming cost V 0 bases and J 4 bases, with 10 bases left between them. CDR1 and CDR2 (germline): MNHEY, SVGAGI. CDR3 length: 14 residues. In DNA, the CDR3 is TGTGCCAGCAGTTACTCAAGGGGCGTGTACGAGCAGTACTTC. Translating it yields CASSYSRGVYEQYF.

This sequence joins TRBV11-2 and TRBJ2-5; 9 bases align to TRBD1. The J call could be wrong; TRBJ2-7 is a better fit for the DNA end. This CDR3 has 15 residues. The germline V gene encodes CDR1 SGHAT and CDR2 FQNNGV. CDR3: CASSLGQGVVYEQYF. The CDR3 DNA sequence: TGTGCCAGCAGCTTAGGACAGGGGGTAGTGTACGAGCAGTACTTC.

The chain has TRBV4-1 and TRBJ2-7, with D tentatively TRBD2 (6 bases). The CDR3 is 15 amino acids. Trimming cost V 4 bases and J 5 bases, with 18 bases left between them. Germline lookup yields CDR1 MGHRA and CDR2 YSYEKL. The chain's CDR3 is CASSPLGLPPHEQYF. DNA of the CDR3: TGCGCCAGCAGCCCGTTGGGACTTCCCCCCCACGAGCAGTACTTC.